These 28 T cell receptor beta chains originate from one sample sequenced in a study of blood T cell repertoires in COVID-19. The method was immunoSEQ multiplex PCR; TCRdb's version includes in-frame clones alone and lacks a portion of them. The repertoire holds 70,000 or so clones, with about 80% as singletons. Sequenced input: peripheral blood. The receptors were sampled from a human donor in a cohort sampled during active COVID-19.

The chain combines TRBV11-2 with TRBJ2-7; 7 positions match TRBD1. Germline lookup yields CDR1 SGHAT and CDR2 FQNNGV. V lost 3 bases to trimming and J lost 1 base; unmatched junction nucleotides: 6. This CDR3 has 15 amino acids. CDR3 residues: CASSLMTGLSYEQYF. Here the CDR3 DNA reads TGTGCCAGCAGCTTGATGACAGGGCTTTCCTACGAGCAGTACTTC.

This chain joins TRBV5-1 and TRBJ2-2; D perhaps matches TRBD1 (6 bases). There are 16 residues in the CDR3. V lost 1 base and J lost 5, with 15 bases in between. Germline lookup yields CDR1 SGHRS and CDR2 YFSETQ. This CDR3 reads CASSLNLGGWTGELFF. The CDR3 nucleotides are TGCGCCAGCAGCTTGAATTTAGGGGGTTGGACCGGGGAGCTGTTTTTT.

The chain recombines TRBV15 with TRBJ2-3, with 16 nucleotides matching TRBD2. This CDR3 is built from 22 residues. CDR1 and CDR2 (germline): LNHNV, YYDKDF (reference sequence). V shed 3 bases, J shed 3 bases, and the junction held 18 bases outside the gene matches. This CDR3 is CATSRQPGLAGGPRSGTDTQYF. In DNA, the CDR3 is TGTGCCACCAGCAGGCAACCGGGACTAGCGGGGGGGCCCCGATCGGGTACAGATACGCAGTATTTT.

Concerning this clone itself: One end of the junction is discordant with germline, which a read error may explain. This chain joins TRBV5-4 and TRBJ1-2; 7 nucleotides agree with TRBD1. Germline CDR1 and CDR2: SGHNT and YYREEE (reference sequence). The CDR3 is made up of 14 amino acids. For the CDR3, the DNA is TGTGCCAGCAGCTCAACCAGAAGGACAACAGAGGGGGCATTC. It specifies CASSSTRRTTEGAF.

This sequence joins TRBV10-1 and TRBJ1-5, with D perhaps TRBD1 (5 bases). Germline V gives CDR1 WNHNN, CDR2 SYGVQD (reference sequence). The CDR3 spans 10 residues. The ends were cut back, 10 bases at V and 7 bases at J, with 8 bases in the middle. The CDR3 loop reads CAMQGQPQHF. The CDR3 DNA follows: TGCGCCATGCAGGGCCAGCCCCAGCATTTT.

V and J are TRBV15 and TRBJ1-1, with 8 bases aligning to TRBD1. The CDR3 spans 12 residues. V dropped 3 bases and J dropped 8; count of bases not matched to a gene: 2. Germline CDR1 LNHNV, CDR2 YYDKDF (reference sequence). The CDR3 here is CATSRWDREAFF. As DNA, the CDR3 is TGTGCCACCAGCAGGTGGGACAGGGAAGCTTTCTTT.

The rearrangement joins TRBV6-6 to TRBJ2-7, with D perhaps TRBD1 (5 bases). Trimming took 6 bases from V and 3 from J, leaving 18 bases between them. This CDR3 has 15 residues. Germline assignment: CDR1 MNHNY and CDR2 SVGAGI (reference sequence). CDR3 amino acids: CASSLRAGNRYEQYF. The CDR3 nucleotides are TGTGCCAGCAGCCTTAGGGCAGGGAACCGCTACGAGCAGTACTTC.

The chain joins TRBV9 to TRBJ1-5, with D perhaps TRBD1 (5 bases). The CDR3 is made up of 14 amino acids. Trimming removed 0 bases from V and 7 bases from J, with 11 bases in between. Germline V gene lookup returns CDR1 SGDLS and CDR2 YYNGEE. CDR3 in amino acids: CASSVEGRSQPQHF. CDR3 in DNA: TGTGCCAGCAGCGTAGAGGGGCGGTCACAGCCCCAGCATTTT.

The chain has TRBV5-4 and TRBJ1-5, with 11 bases fitting TRBD1. This CDR3 contains 15 residues. CDR1 SGHNT and CDR2 YYREEE come from the germline V gene (reference sequence). V shed 0 bases, J shed 10 bases, and the junction held 6 bases outside the gene matches. The DNA of the CDR3 is TGTGCCAGCAGCTTGGACGGACAGGGGGCGAGACCCCAGCATTTT. The encoded protein is CASSLDGQGARPQHF.

A word on this clone: The junction departs from germline at one end; a sequencing error may be responsible. The rearrangement uses TRBV15 and TRBJ2-7, with TRBD1 matching over 10 bases. The V gene's germline CDR1 is LNHNV and CDR2 YYDKDF (reference sequence). This CDR3 comprises 16 residues. The DNA for the CDR3 is TGTGTCACCAGCAGAGGCGGGACAGGGGTCATCTACGAGCAGTACTTC. Residues: CVTSRGGTGVIYEQYF.

The V gene is TRBV3-1 (or the pseudogene TRBV3-2), the J gene TRBJ1-2; TRBD1 is a possible D gene (6 bases). CDR3 length equals 13 residues. Per the germline V gene, CDR1 is LGHDT and CDR2 is YNNKEL (reference sequence). Trimming stripped 4 bases from V and 7 bases from J, with 13 bases between. CDR3 residues: CASSLEQGGGYTF. The CDR3 coding sequence is TGTGCCAGCAGCCTGGAACAGGGCGGTGGCTACACCTTC.

The chain joins TRBV18 to TRBJ1-2, with D perhaps TRBD1 (5 bases). Trimming left V 2 bases short and J 5 bases short, with 9 bases between. The CDR3 extends over 13 amino acids. Germline assignment: CDR1 KGHSH and CDR2 LQKENI. The CDR3 loop reads CASSPRGSYGYTF. For the CDR3, the DNA is TGTGCCAGCTCACCAAGGGGAAGTTATGGCTACACCTTC.

This clone was counted a few times. This sequence joins TRBV5-5 and TRBJ1-5; no reliable D call. Germline V gene sequence: CDR1 SGHKS, CDR2 YYEKEE (reference sequence). The CDR3 length is 15 residues. Trimming left V 2 bases short and J 3 bases short, with 12 bases between. CDR3 sequence reads: CASSFGSDINQPQHF. DNA of the CDR3: TGTGCCAGCAGCTTCGGCAGCGATATCAATCAGCCCCAGCATTTT.

This chain uses TRBV9 with TRBJ1-1, with D uncertain. Trimming removed 4 bases from V and 6 bases from J, with 16 bases in between. CDR3 length: 14 amino acids. Germline CDR1 SGDLS, CDR2 YYNGEE. This CDR3 reads CASSPTGLGAEAFF. The CDR3 region has the DNA TGTGCCAGCAGCCCGACGGGGTTGGGAGCTGAAGCTTTCTTT.

As DNA, the CDR3 is TGTGCCAGCAGCCGGGGGGGTGATAGCAATCAGCCCCAGCATTTT. Its protein product is CASSRGGDSNQPQHF. The chain uses TRBV5-4 and TRBJ1-5, with D possibly being TRBD1 (5 bases). With 4 bases removed from V and 0 bases from J, the gap between germline ends came to 11 bases. This CDR3 region has 15 residues. CDR1 is SGHNT, CDR2 YYREEE, per germline (reference sequence).

V gene TRBV5-1 combines with J gene TRBJ2-1; D possibly matches TRBD1 or TRBD2 (7 bases each). Trimming took off 4 bases at V and 9 bases at J, with 23 bases between the two ends. The CDR3 is 16 residues long. The germline V gene encodes CDR1 SGHRS and CDR2 YFSETQ. CDR3 residues: CASSLDRQGGGPEQFF. CDR3 DNA: TGCGCCAGCAGCCTGGACAGGCAAGGGGGGGGCCCTGAGCAGTTCTTC.

This clone was recorded a few times. The chain employs TRBV3-1 (or the pseudogene TRBV3-2) and TRBJ2-5; possibly TRBD2 for D (6 bases). Trimming stripped 0 bases from V and 9 bases from J, with 8 bases between. Germline assignment: CDR1 LGHDT and CDR2 YNNKEL (reference sequence). This CDR3 comprises 12 residues. The CDR3 DNA reads TGTGCCAGCAGCCAAGATTGGGGGGCCCAGTACTTC. As protein: CASSQDWGAQYF.

The rearrangement uses TRBV7-9 and TRBJ1-2; tentative D call: TRBD1 (6 bases). The CDR3 sequence is 15 residues long. With 0 bases removed from V and 7 bases from J, the gap between germline ends came to 15 bases. The germline CDR1 and CDR2 sequences are SEHNR and FQNEAQ (reference sequence). This chain's CDR3 is CASSLADNAGVGYTF. CDR3 sequence (DNA): TGTGCCAGCAGCTTAGCGGACAATGCAGGGGTTGGCTACACCTTC.

The chain couples TRBV24-1 to TRBJ1-5; D gene unclear. The CDR3 covers 16 residues. Germline V gene lookup returns CDR1 KGHDR and CDR2 SFDVKD. Trimming took 9 bases from V and 2 from J, leaving 19 bases between them. This CDR3 reads CATPSRVVGCNQPQHF. DNA of the CDR3: TGTGCCACCCCCTCGCGGGTAGTTGGTTGCAATCAGCCCCAGCATTTT.

The rearrangement uses TRBV5-1 and TRBJ2-1; D call uncertain. This CDR3 is 13 amino acids long. V was cut by 2 bases and J by 4 bases, with 7 bases left in between. Germline values: CDR1 SGHRS, CDR2 YFSETQ. CDR3 DNA sequence: TGCGCCAGCAGCTTAGAGGAATACAATGAGCAGTTCTTC. This sequence encodes CASSLEEYNEQFF.

This chain joins TRBV5-4 and TRBJ1-6; 8 bases map to TRBD1. This CDR3 has 15 amino acids. From germline, CDR1 is SGHNT and CDR2 YYREEE (reference sequence). V was pared by 4 bases and J by 3 bases, with 3 bases of the junction left unmatched. DNA for the CDR3: TGTGCCAGCAGCATCGACAGGGGCTATAATTCACCCCTCCACTTT. Translation gives CASSIDRGYNSPLHF.

The count of this clone is one. The chain is built from TRBV6-5 and TRBJ2-4; TRBD1 matches 12 bases. With 7 bases clipped from V and 7 bases from J, the junction kept 5 bases outside the gene matches. The germline V gene has CDR1 MNHEY and CDR2 SVGAGI. This CDR3 comprises 14 residues. In DNA, the CDR3 is TGTGCCAGCAAAGGGACAGGGGGCAGGAACATTCAGTACTTC. It codes for CASKGTGGRNIQYF.

V is TRBV6-5 and J is TRBJ2-7, with TRBD2 as a possible D gene (6 bases). Germline CDR1 and CDR2: MNHEY and SVGAGI. This CDR3 has 15 residues. V was trimmed by 5 bases and J by 0 bases, leaving 14 bases between them. In DNA, the CDR3 is TGTGCCAGCAGTACCCGGGACTCGAGCTCCTACGAGCAGTACTTC. Translation gives CASSTRDSSSYEQYF.

The gene calls are TRBV30 and TRBJ1-2; 8 bases line up with TRBD1. This CDR3 region has 14 residues. V trimming: 2 bases; J trimming: 4 bases; junction bases outside the gene matches: 6. CDR1 is GTSNPN and CDR2 is SVGIG in the germline V gene (reference sequence). CDR3 in amino acids: CAWSILTGGYGYTF. DNA for the CDR3: TGTGCCTGGAGTATATTAACAGGGGGCTATGGCTACACCTTC.

This clone was detected once. The chain carries TRBV11-2 and TRBJ1-5; TRBD1 is a possible D gene (6 bases). Trimming took 3 bases from V and 5 from J, leaving 14 bases between them. The V gene's germline CDR1 is SGHAT and CDR2 FQNNGV. The CDR3 consists of 15 residues. The CDR3 region is CASSLGLQGDQPQHF. DNA for the CDR3: TGTGCCAGCAGCTTGGGTCTACAGGGAGATCAGCCCCAGCATTTT.

This sequence joins TRBV6-5 and TRBJ2-7; TRBD2 is a possible D gene (6 bases). This CDR3 is 13 amino acids long. V shed 8 bases and J shed 6 bases, with 17 bases lying between them. The germline gives CDR1 MNHEY, CDR2 SVGAGI. The CDR3 DNA reads TGTGCCAGCCAGCGTCGGAGGGGCGTCGAGCAGTACTTC. Translated: CASQRRRGVEQYF.

The chain uses TRBV6-5 and TRBJ1-2, with 7 bases identical to TRBD1. Germline V CDR1 and CDR2: MNHEY, SVGAGI. After removal of 8 bases from V and 2 bases from J, the junction contained 5 bases not matched to a gene. This CDR3 has 13 residues. For the CDR3, the DNA is TGTGCCAGCGAACGGACAGGAAACTATGGCTACACCTTC. The encoded protein is CASERTGNYGYTF.

On this clone: One end of the junction fails to match germline, which may point to a read error. The genes are TRBV7-9 and TRBJ1-1, with 7 bases matching TRBD1. Germline CDR1 and CDR2: SEHNR and FQNEAQ (reference sequence). This CDR3 is built from 17 residues. This CDR3 is CASSLAEGAGPNTEAFF. CDR3 nucleotides: TGTGCCAGCAGCCTAGCGGAGGGGGCAGGACCGAACACTGAAGCTTTCTTT.